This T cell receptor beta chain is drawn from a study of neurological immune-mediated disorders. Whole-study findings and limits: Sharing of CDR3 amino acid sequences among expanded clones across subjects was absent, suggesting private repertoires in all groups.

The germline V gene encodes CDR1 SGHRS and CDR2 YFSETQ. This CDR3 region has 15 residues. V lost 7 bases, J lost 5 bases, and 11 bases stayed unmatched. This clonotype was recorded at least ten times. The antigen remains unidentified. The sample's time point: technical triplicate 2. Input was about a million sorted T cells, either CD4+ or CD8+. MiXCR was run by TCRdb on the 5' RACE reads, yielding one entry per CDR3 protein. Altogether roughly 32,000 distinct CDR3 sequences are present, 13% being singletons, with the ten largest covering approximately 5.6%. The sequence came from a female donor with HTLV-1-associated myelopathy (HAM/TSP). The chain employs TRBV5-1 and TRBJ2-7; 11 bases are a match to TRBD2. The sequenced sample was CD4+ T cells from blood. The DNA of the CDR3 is TGCGCCAGCTGTGGTCTAGCGGGAGGCTCTGACGAGCAGTACTTC. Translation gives CASCGLAGGSDEQYF.